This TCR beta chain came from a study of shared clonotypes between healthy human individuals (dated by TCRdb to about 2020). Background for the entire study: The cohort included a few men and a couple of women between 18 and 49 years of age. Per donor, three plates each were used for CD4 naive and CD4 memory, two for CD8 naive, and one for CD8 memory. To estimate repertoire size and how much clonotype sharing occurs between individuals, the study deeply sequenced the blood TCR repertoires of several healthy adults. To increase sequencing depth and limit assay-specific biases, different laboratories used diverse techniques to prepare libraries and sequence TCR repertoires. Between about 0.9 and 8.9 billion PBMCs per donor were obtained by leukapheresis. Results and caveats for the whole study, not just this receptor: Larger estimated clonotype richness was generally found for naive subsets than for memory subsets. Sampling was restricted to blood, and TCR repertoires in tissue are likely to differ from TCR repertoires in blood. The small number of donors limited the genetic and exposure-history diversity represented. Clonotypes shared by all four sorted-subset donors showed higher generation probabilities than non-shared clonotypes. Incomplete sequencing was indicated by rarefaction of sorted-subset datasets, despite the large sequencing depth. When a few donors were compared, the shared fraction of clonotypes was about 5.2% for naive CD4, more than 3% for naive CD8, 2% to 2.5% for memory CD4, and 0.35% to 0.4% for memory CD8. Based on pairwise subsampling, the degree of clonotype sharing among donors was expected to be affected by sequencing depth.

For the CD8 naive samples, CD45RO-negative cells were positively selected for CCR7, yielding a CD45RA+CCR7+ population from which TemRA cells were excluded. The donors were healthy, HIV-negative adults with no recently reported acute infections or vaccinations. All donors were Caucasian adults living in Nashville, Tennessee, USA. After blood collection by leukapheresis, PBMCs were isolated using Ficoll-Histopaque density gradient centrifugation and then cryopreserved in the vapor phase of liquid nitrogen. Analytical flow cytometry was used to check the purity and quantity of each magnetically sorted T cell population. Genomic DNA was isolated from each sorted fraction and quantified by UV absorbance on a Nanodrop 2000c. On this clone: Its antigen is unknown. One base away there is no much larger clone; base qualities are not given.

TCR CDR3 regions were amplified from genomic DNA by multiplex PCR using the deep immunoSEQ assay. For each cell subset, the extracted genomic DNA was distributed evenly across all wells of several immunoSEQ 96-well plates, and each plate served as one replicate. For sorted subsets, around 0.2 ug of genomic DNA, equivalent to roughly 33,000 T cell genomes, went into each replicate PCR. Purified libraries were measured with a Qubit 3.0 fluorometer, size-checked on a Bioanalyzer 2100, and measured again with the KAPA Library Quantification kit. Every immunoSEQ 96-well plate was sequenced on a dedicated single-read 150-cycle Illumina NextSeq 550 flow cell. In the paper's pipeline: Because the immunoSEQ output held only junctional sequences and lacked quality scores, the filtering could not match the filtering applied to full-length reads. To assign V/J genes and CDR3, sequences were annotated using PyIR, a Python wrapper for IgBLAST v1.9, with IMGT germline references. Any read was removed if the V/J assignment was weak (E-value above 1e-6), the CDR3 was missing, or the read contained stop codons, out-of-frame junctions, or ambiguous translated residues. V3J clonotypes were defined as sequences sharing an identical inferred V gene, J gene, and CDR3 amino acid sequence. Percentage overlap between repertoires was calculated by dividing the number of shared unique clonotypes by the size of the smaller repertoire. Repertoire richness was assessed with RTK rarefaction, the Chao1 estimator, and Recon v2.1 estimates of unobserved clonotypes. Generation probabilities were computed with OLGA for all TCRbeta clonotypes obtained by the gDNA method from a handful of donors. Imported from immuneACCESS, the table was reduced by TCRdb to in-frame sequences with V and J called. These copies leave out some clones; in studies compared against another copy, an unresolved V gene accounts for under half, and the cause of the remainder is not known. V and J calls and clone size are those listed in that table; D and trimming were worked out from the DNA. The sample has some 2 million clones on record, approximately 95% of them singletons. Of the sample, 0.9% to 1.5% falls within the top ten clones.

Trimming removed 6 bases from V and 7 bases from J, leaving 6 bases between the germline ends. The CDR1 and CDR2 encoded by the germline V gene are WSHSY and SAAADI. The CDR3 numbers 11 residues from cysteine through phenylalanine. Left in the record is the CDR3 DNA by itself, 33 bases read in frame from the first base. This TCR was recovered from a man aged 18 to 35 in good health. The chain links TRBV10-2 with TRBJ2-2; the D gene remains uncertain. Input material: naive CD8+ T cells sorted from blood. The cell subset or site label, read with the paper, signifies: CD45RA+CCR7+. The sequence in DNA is TGCGCCAGCAGGGGGTACGGGGAGCTGTTTTTT. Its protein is CASRGYGELFF.